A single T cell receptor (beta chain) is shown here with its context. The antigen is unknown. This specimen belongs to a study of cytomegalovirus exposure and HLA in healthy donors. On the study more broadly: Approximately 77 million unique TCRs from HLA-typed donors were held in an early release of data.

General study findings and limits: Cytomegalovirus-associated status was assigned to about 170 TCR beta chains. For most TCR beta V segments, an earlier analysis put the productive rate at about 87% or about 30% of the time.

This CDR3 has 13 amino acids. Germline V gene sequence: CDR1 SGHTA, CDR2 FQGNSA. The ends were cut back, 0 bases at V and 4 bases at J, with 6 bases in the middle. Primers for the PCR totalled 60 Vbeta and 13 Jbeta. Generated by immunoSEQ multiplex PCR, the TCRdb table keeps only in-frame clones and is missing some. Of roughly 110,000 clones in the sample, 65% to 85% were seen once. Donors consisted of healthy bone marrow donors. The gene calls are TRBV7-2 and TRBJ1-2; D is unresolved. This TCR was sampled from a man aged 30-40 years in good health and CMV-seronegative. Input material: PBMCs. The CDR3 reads CASSLAVSYGYTF. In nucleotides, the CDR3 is TGTGCCAGCAGCTTAGCCGTGAGCTATGGCTACACCTTC.